This TCR beta chain originates from a study of shared clonotypes between healthy human individuals. This CDR3 contains 16 residues. The germline V gene encodes CDR1 SEHNR and CDR2 FQNEAQ (reference sequence). With 6 bases removed from V and 0 bases from J, the gap between germline ends came to 14 bases. TCRdb's table, derived via immunoSEQ multiplex PCR, lists solely in-frame clones and lacks some. The sample lists 1.6 million or so clones, 98% seen once, with 0.36% in the top ten. V and J are TRBV7-9 and TRBJ2-2, with D hard to call. The material sequenced was naive CD4+ T cells sorted from blood. Subset defined: CD45RA+ positively selected. The receptor was derived from a man aged 25 to 45 in good health. CDR3 DNA: TGTGCCAGCAGTCCCGCATTAGGGTCGAACACCGGGGAGCTGTTTTTT. Protein sequence: CASSPALGSNTGELFF.